The 20 T cell receptor beta chains presented below share a single source sample, sequenced in a study of CD8 T cells in ankylosing spondylitis (dated by TCRdb to the late 2010s). Library method: 5' RACE. The sequencing machine was an Illumina HiSeq 2500. Through fastp at Q25 and MiXCR, TCRdb rebuilt clones from the public reads, retaining in-frame beta chains. A single entry per CDR3 protein holds the most common genes and DNA from its merged rows. The sample data list roughly 250,000 distinct CDR3 sequences, and 8% to 9.5% of these were observed just once. Around 6.8% of the sample is held by the ten biggest clonotypes. Sequenced sample: blood, either unsorted or a sorted T cell fraction (not recorded which). The receptors come from a male donor with ankylosing spondylitis or in good health (not recorded which).

This clonotype was seen repeatedly, ten times or more. The chain uses TRBV5-6 and TRBJ2-5; weak D call: TRBD1 (6 bases). In germline, CDR1 is SGHDT, CDR2 YYEEEE. Trimming took off 6 bases at V and 2 bases at J, with 20 bases between the two ends. The CDR3 has 16 residues. The CDR3 nucleotides read TGTGCCAGCAATACCCCCTCAGGGGCCCTTCAAGAGACCCAGTACTTC. Its translation: CASNTPSGALQETQYF.

Remarks on this clonotype: With a much larger clone just one base away, this may be a read error. The chain recombines TRBV20-1 with TRBJ2-3; 8 bases agree with TRBD2. Per germline, CDR1 DFQATT and CDR2 SNEGSKA (reference sequence). The CDR3 covers 16 residues. The CDR3 coding sequence is TGCAGTGCCCCGGGGGGGCCAAGACAGAACACAGATGCGCAGTATTTT. Translating gives CSAPGGPRQNTDAQYF.

At least ten counts were recorded for this clonotype. The chain uses TRBV6-5 and TRBJ1-1; 7 bases are shared with TRBD1. CDR1 and CDR2 from the germline V gene are MNHEY and SVGAGI. This CDR3 comprises 15 residues. V shed 4 bases and J 10 bases; nucleotides not matched to a gene: 15. The DNA of the CDR3 is TGTGCCAGCAGTTCAATAACAGGGGTCGGGCGGGGAGCTTTCTTT. Residues: CASSSITGVGRGAFF.

This clonotype was seen just once. The V and J genes are TRBV20-1 and TRBJ1-4; D is possibly TRBD1 (5 bases). Trimming removed 6 bases at V and 0 bases at J, with 8 bases between. Germline CDR1 and CDR2: DFQATT and SNEGSKA (reference sequence). The length of the CDR3 is 13 residues. The CDR3 DNA reads as TGCAGTGCCGCAGGGTCAACTAATGAAAAACTGTTTTTT. Its protein is CSAAGSTNEKLFF.

This clonotype was seen more than once but under ten times. The genes are TRBV12-3 or TRBV12-4 and TRBJ2-7, with 10 bases identical to TRBD1. V shed 8 bases, J shed 4 bases, and the junction held 8 bases outside the gene matches. The CDR3 extends over 14 amino acids. The CDR3 spells CASSQTGGQYEQYF. CDR3 in DNA: TGTGCCAGCTCGCAGACAGGGGGCCAATACGAGCAGTACTTC.

This clonotype came up many times. The chain is built from TRBV5-1 and TRBJ2-1, with 9 bases fitting TRBD1. Germline CDR1 and CDR2: SGHRS and YFSETQ. CDR3 size: 15 residues. Trimming took 3 bases from V and 4 from J; bases not matched to a gene: 5. This CDR3 is CASSSPGTGYNEQFF. CDR3 bases: TGCGCCAGCAGCTCCCCCGGGACAGGGTACAATGAGCAGTTCTTC.

This clonotype appeared a few times. The chain has TRBV30 and TRBJ2-7, with TRBD2 matching over 10 bases. The CDR3 loop spans 14 amino acids. Trimming removed 8 bases from V and 2 bases from J; junction bases left unmatched: 9. Germline CDR1 is GTSNPN and CDR2 is SVGIG (reference sequence). CDR3 sequence (DNA): TGTGCCGGCCGGACTAGCGGATTCACCTACGAGCAGTACTTC. It encodes CAGRTSGFTYEQYF.

There are many counts of this clonotype. The rearrangement joins TRBV27 to TRBJ1-6; D gene unclear. V was trimmed by 3 bases and J by 7 bases, leaving 7 bases between them. The CDR3 is made up of 13 amino acids. Germline loops: CDR1 MNHEY, CDR2 SMNVEV (reference sequence). The CDR3 region has the DNA TGTGCCAGCAGTTTGGGCGGAAATTCACCCCTCCACTTT. Its translation is CASSLGGNSPLHF.

The sample holds one count of this clonotype. The CDR3 reads CASSYMESGANVLTF. The CDR3 nucleotides are TGTGCCAGCAGTTATATGGAATCTGGGGCCAACGTCCTGACTTTC. The chain is built from TRBV6-5 and TRBJ2-6, with D hard to call. V shed 3 bases and J shed 1 base, with 7 bases lying between them. Germline values: CDR1 MNHEY, CDR2 SVGAGI. CDR3 size: 15 residues.

This clonotype was counted a few times. J is TRBJ2-3 and V is TRBV20-1; 12 bases agree with TRBD2. CDR1 is DFQATT and CDR2 is SNEGSKA in the germline V gene (reference sequence). V lost 5 bases, J lost 4 bases, and 4 bases stayed unmatched. The CDR3 spans 14 residues. CDR3 protein: CSARLAGVPDTQYF. CDR3 in DNA: TGCAGTGCTCGACTAGCGGGAGTTCCAGATACGCAGTATTTT.

Only a few counts were recorded for this clonotype. This rearrangement joins TRBV7-9 to TRBJ2-7; D possibly corresponds to TRBD1 (5 bases). CDR3 size: 13 residues. V lost 5 bases to trimming and J lost 6 bases, with 14 bases between them. The germline V gene encodes CDR1 SEHNR and CDR2 FQNEAQ (reference sequence). CDR3 sequence (DNA): TGTGCCAGCAGCCTGGTCTCTCAGGGCGAGCAGTACTTC. It translates to CASSLVSQGEQYF.

The rearrangement uses TRBV30 and TRBJ2-1; D uncertain. Per germline, CDR1 GTSNPN and CDR2 SVGIG (reference sequence). CDR3 length: 16 residues. V was cut by 4 bases and J by 0 bases, with 16 bases left in between. For the CDR3, the DNA is TGTGCCTGGACCTCCCCCGGTTTGGTCTCCTACAATGAGCAGTTCTTC. Translated, it gives CAWTSPGLVSYNEQFF.

The rearrangement uses TRBV25-1 and TRBJ1-5; possibly TRBD1 for D (6 bases). Trimming removed 7 bases at V and 7 bases at J, with 14 bases between. The CDR3 is made up of 13 amino acids. Germline V gene sequence: CDR1 MGHDK, CDR2 SYGVNS. CDR3 region: CASMGRGGQPQHF. CDR3 sequence (DNA): TGTGCCAGCATGGGCAGGGGTGGCCAGCCCCAGCATTTT.

This clonotype was detected only a few times. The genes are TRBV6-1 and TRBJ2-5, with 8 bases fitting TRBD2. The germline gives CDR1 MNHNS, CDR2 SASEGT. V lost 6 bases, J lost 7 bases, and 4 bases stayed unmatched. CDR3 size: 12 residues. In DNA, the CDR3 is TGTGCCAGCAGGGCTAGCGGGTGGACCCAGTACTTC. Its protein product is CASRASGWTQYF.

The sample holds many counts of this clonotype. The J gene is TRBJ2-5, the V gene TRBV12-3 or TRBV12-4; 9 positions match TRBD1. After removal of 1 base from V and 7 bases from J, the junction contained 10 bases not matched to a gene. This CDR3 comprises 16 residues. The CDR3 nucleotides are TGTGCCAGCAGTTTAGGGGACAGGGCCCCTCAGGCGACCCAGTACTTC. It specifies CASSLGDRAPQATQYF.

Many counts were recorded for this clonotype. The chain carries TRBV29-1 and TRBJ2-2; D is unclear. Trimming cost V 3 bases and J 1 base, with 15 bases left between them. The CDR3 extends over 16 amino acids. The germline V gene encodes CDR1 SQVTM and CDR2 ANQGSEA. The CDR3 region has the DNA TGCAGCGTTGATTCACGACGGAACCTGAACACCGGGGAGCTGTTTTTT. It specifies CSVDSRRNLNTGELFF.

This clonotype was counted only a few times. The chain uses TRBV5-1 and TRBJ1-1; the D is unclear. V dropped 3 bases and J dropped 2 bases, with 8 bases sitting between them. Germline V gives CDR1 SGHRS, CDR2 YFSETQ. The CDR3 totals 13 residues. The CDR3 sequence is CASSSPPNTEAFF. DNA of the CDR3: TGCGCCAGCAGCTCACCCCCAAACACTGAAGCTTTCTTT.

The sample holds many counts of this clonotype. The V call is TRBV20-1, the J call TRBJ2-7; D unclear. Germline V lookup: CDR1 DFQATT, CDR2 SNEGSKA (reference sequence). The CDR3 sequence is 13 residues long. The germline V and J ends were trimmed by 6 bases and 9 bases, with 21 bases remaining between them. CDR3 in DNA: TGCAGTGCCTCCAAGGGCCGAATTGAAGGGCAGTACTTC. Protein product: CSASKGRIEGQYF.

The V and J genes are TRBV5-5 and TRBJ2-2; D possibly corresponds to TRBD2 (6 bases). This CDR3 contains 15 residues. Germline V gene data show CDR1 as SGHKS and CDR2 as YYEKEE (reference sequence). Trimming removed 1 base at V and 2 bases at J, with 9 bases between. CDR3 sequence: CASSLWRDNTGELFF. For the CDR3, the DNA is TGTGCCAGCAGCTTGTGGCGGGATAACACCGGGGAGCTGTTTTTT.

V and J are TRBV6-2 or TRBV6-3 and TRBJ2-3, with 7 bases matching TRBD1. After removal of 6 bases from V and 3 bases from J, the junction contained 6 bases not matched to a gene. The germline V gene has CDR1 MNHEY and CDR2 SVGEGT. This CDR3 contains 14 residues. The CDR3 nucleotides are TGTGCCAGCAGACCTACAGGGGTAACAGATACGCAGTATTTT. Translation gives CASRPTGVTDTQYF.